These 27 T cell receptor beta chains were all obtained from the same sample, sequenced in a study of cytomegalovirus exposure and HLA in healthy donors. Sequencing was performed with immunoSEQ multiplex PCR; in TCRdb, only in-frame clones are kept and a portion is missing. In the table there are roughly 150,000 clones, around 85% of which are singletons. The source material was PBMCs. The receptor set was obtained from a woman aged 30 to 39 in good health and CMV-seronegative.

This chain joins TRBV7-6 and TRBJ2-3; D is perhaps TRBD1 (5 bases). The CDR3 is 14 amino acids. V lost 2 bases to trimming and J lost 0 bases, with 6 bases between them. The V gene's germline CDR1 is SGHVS and CDR2 FNYEAQ. The CDR3 spells CASSLSGSTDTQYF. The CDR3 DNA follows: TGTGCCAGCAGCTTATCAGGGAGCACAGATACGCAGTATTTT. The full variable domain, completed using reference TRBV7-6 and TRBJ2-3, is GAGVSQSPRYKVTKRGQDVALRCDPISGHVSLYWYRQALGQGPEFLTYFNYEAQQDKSGLPNDRFSAERPEGSISTLTIQRTEQRDSAMYRCASSLSGSTDTQYFGPGTRLTVL.

V is TRBV5-6 and J is TRBJ2-7; 8 positions agree with TRBD1. Germline V CDR1 and CDR2: SGHDT, YYEEEE. V lost 1 base, J lost 5 bases, and 8 bases stayed unmatched. The CDR3 has 15 amino acids. The CDR3 region is CASSLSAGGIDEQYF. The CDR3, as DNA: TGTGCCAGCAGCTTGTCGGCAGGGGGCATCGACGAGCAGTACTTC.

In nucleotides, the CDR3 is TGTGCCAGCAGCTTTGGGCAGGGTAACACTGAAGCTTTCTTT. This sequence encodes CASSFGQGNTEAFF. V and J are TRBV7-2 and TRBJ1-1, with D perhaps matching TRBD1 (5 bases). The V end lost 3 bases, the J end lost 2 bases, and 10 bases lay between the germline ends. From germline, CDR1 is SGHTA and CDR2 FQGNSA. This CDR3 is built from 14 residues.

The chain carries TRBV7-9 and TRBJ2-7, with TRBD1 matching 9 bases. V was pared by 5 bases and J by 10 bases, with 12 bases of the junction left unmatched. The CDR3 has 14 amino acids. Germline CDR1 SEHNR, CDR2 FQNEAQ (reference sequence). As DNA, the CDR3 is TGTGCCAGCAGCCCGGGGGCAACAGGGGGCAGACAGTACTTC. Translation: CASSPGATGGRQYF.

This clone was observed many times. The CDR3 coding sequence is TGCGCCAGCAGCAACCTACTAGCGGGAAATTACAATGAGCAGTTCTTC. Its protein product is CASSNLLAGNYNEQFF. V usage is TRBV5-1 and J usage is TRBJ2-1, with 10 nucleotides matching TRBD2. The CDR3 runs to 16 residues. The V and J ends lost 4 bases and 4 bases, in that order; junction bases with no gene match: 8. The germline gives CDR1 SGHRS, CDR2 YFSETQ.

The chain combines TRBV19 with TRBJ2-7, with D possibly TRBD1 on 5 matching bases. The germline CDR1 and CDR2 sequences are LNHDA and SQIVND (reference sequence). The CDR3 sequence is 15 residues long. V lost 5 bases to trimming and J lost 2 bases, with 16 bases between them. The CDR3 sequence: CASSAQTVTAYEQYF. CDR3 in DNA: TGTGCCAGTAGTGCACAGACCGTGACAGCCTACGAGCAGTACTTC.

The chain carries TRBV4-3 and TRBJ1-2; tentative D call: TRBD1 (6 bases). The germline V and J ends were trimmed by 1 base and 4 bases, with 13 bases remaining between them. Germline assignment: CDR1 LGHNA and CDR2 YSLEER. This CDR3 has 15 amino acids. CDR3 DNA: TGCGCCAGCAGCCAAGGCACAGGGTCTCGCTATGGCTACACCTTC. Protein sequence: CASSQGTGSRYGYTF.

The genes are TRBV27 and TRBJ1-1, with 7 bases fitting TRBD1. J gave up 11 bases and V 4 bases, and 7 bases lay outside the gene matches. CDR3 length: 12 amino acids. Germline-derived CDR1 and CDR2 are MNHEY and SMNVEV (reference sequence). The DNA for the CDR3 is TGTGCCAGCAGTTCAGACAGGGTGGTGGCTTTCTTT. Its translation: CASSSDRVVAFF.

The chain carries TRBV2 and TRBJ2-7, with TRBD2 identical over 10 bases. V was clipped by 5 bases and J by 6 bases; unmatched bases: 10. From germline, CDR1 is SNHLY and CDR2 FYNNEI. The CDR3 is 15 amino acids. CDR3: CASSSGASGSGEQYF. CDR3 in DNA: TGTGCCAGCAGTTCGGGGGCTAGCGGGAGTGGCGAGCAGTACTTC. The entire variable domain, with the rest obtained from reference TRBV2 and TRBJ2-7, is as follows: EPEVTQTPSHQVTQMGQEVILRCVPISNHLYFYWYRQILGQKVEFLVSFYNNEISEKSEIFDDQFSVERPDGSNFTLKIRSTKLEDSAMYFCASSSGASGSGEQYFGPGTRLTVT.

J is TRBJ1-5 and V is TRBV7-2; D not resolved. Per the germline V gene, CDR1 is SGHTA and CDR2 is FQGNSA. This CDR3 is 12 amino acids long. Trimming took 8 bases from V and 3 from J, leaving 8 bases between them. The CDR3 DNA reads TGTGCCAGCGGTGGGTACAATCAGCCCCAGCATTTT. This sequence encodes CASGGYNQPQHF.

The rearrangement joins TRBV6-5 to TRBJ2-1; 7 positions agree with TRBD2. CDR3 length: 11 amino acids. The ends lost 8 bases at V and 6 bases at J; junction bases unmatched: 1. CDR1 is MNHEY and CDR2 is SVGAGI in the germline V gene. For the CDR3, the DNA is TGTGCCAGCGGGGGGGGCAATGAGCAGTTCTTC. It specifies CASGGGNEQFF.

The chain combines TRBV20-1 with TRBJ2-1; D gene uncertain. Per the germline V gene, CDR1 is DFQATT and CDR2 is SNEGSKA (reference sequence). The ends were cut back, 8 bases at V and 3 bases at J, with 8 bases in the middle. The CDR3 is 11 residues long. The CDR3 DNA reads TGCAGTACGACACGCTACAATGAGCAGTTCTTC. This codes for CSTTRYNEQFF.

The chain uses TRBV28 and TRBJ1-2; 8 nucleotides line up with TRBD1. The CDR3 runs 13 residues. V trimming: 3 bases; J trimming: 5 bases; junction bases outside the gene matches: 2. Germline V gene sequence: CDR1 MDHEN, CDR2 SYDVKM. CDR3 coding DNA: TGTGCCAGCAGTTTTAACAGGGGGTATGGCTACACCTTC. It is translated as CASSFNRGYGYTF.

On this clone: Other DNA sequences in this sample translate to the same CDR3. The chain carries TRBV6-5 and TRBJ1-1, with D perhaps matching TRBD1 (5 bases). The CDR3 runs to 14 residues. V was clipped by 2 bases and J by 1 base, with 8 bases between them. In germline, CDR1 is MNHEY, CDR2 SVGAGI. For the CDR3, the DNA is TGTGCCAGCAGTTACAGGGGTCGGAACACTGAAGCTTTCTTT. Translated: CASSYRGRNTEAFF.

This sequence joins TRBV4-3 and TRBJ2-2, with 8 bases identical to TRBD2. There are 17 residues in the CDR3. V lost 0 bases to trimming and J lost 6 bases; unmatched junction nucleotides: 9. Germline values: CDR1 LGHNA, CDR2 YSLEER. The chain's CDR3 is CASSQDRAGGWPGELFF. The CDR3 DNA follows: TGCGCCAGCAGCCAAGATCGCGCGGGAGGATGGCCCGGGGAGCTGTTTTTT.

V gene TRBV5-1 combines with J gene TRBJ1-5; TRBD1 agrees at 7 bases. This CDR3 region has 14 residues. V lost 3 bases, J lost 3 bases, and 3 bases stayed unmatched. From germline, CDR1 is SGHRS and CDR2 YFSETQ. CDR3 amino acids: CASSWGQPNQPQHF. DNA for the CDR3: TGCGCCAGCAGCTGGGGACAGCCCAATCAGCCCCAGCATTTT.

The chain recombines TRBV9 with TRBJ1-4, with D perhaps TRBD1 (5 bases). CDR1 is SGDLS and CDR2 is YYNGEE in the germline V gene. There are 15 residues in the CDR3. V dropped 0 bases and J dropped 6 bases, with 12 bases sitting between them. The DNA for the CDR3 is TGTGCCAGCAGCGTAGGATCCGGGACGGATGAAAAACTGTTTTTT. Protein product: CASSVGSGTDEKLFF. Complete variable domain (other parts from reference TRBV9 and TRBJ1-4): DSGVTQTPKHLITATGQRVTLRCSPRSGDLSVYWYQQSLDQGLQFLIQYYNGEERAKGNILERFSAQQFPDLHSELNLSSLELGDSALYFCASSVGSGTDEKLFFGSGTQLSVL.

A remark on this clone: Other DNA sequences in this sample translate to the same CDR3. The rearrangement links TRBV5-1 to TRBJ2-7; unclear D gene. V was clipped by 0 bases and J by 4 bases, with 8 bases between them. Germline V gives CDR1 SGHRS, CDR2 YFSETQ. The CDR3 has 13 amino acids. The CDR3 DNA sequence: TGCGCCAGCAGCTTGGGACCTGCGTACGAGCAGTACTTC. Amino acid sequence: CASSLGPAYEQYF.

The chain joins TRBV5-1 to TRBJ2-5; 9 bases are shared with TRBD1. The ends lost 2 bases at V and 5 bases at J; junction bases unmatched: 16. Germline CDR1 SGHRS, CDR2 YFSETQ. CDR3 size: 18 residues. The CDR3 sequence is CASSFSTAGTGRGETQYF. The CDR3 coding sequence is TGCGCCAGCAGCTTCTCCACCGCTGGGACAGGGAGAGGGGAGACCCAGTACTTC.

This clone has more than one count but fewer than ten. This chain links TRBV5-6 with TRBJ1-2, with D possibly TRBD1 on 6 matching bases. The CDR3 has 15 amino acids. V gave up 2 bases and J gave up 7 bases, with 18 bases separating them. Per germline, CDR1 SGHDT and CDR2 YYEEEE. CDR3 sequence reads: CASSLAGGRLGGYTF. DNA for the CDR3: TGTGCCAGCAGCTTAGCCGGGGGGCGACTTGGTGGCTACACCTTC.

The rearrangement uses TRBV19 and TRBJ2-1; D not certain. The V end lost 1 base, the J end lost 7 bases, and 17 bases lay between the germline ends. The CDR3 has 16 residues. The germline CDR1 and CDR2 sequences are LNHDA and SQIVND (reference sequence). CDR3 DNA: TGTGCCAGTAGTATAGGGGCAGGATTCTCCTGGAATGAGCAGTTCTTC. It yields the protein CASSIGAGFSWNEQFF.

This chain links TRBV6-5 with TRBJ2-3, with 12 bases that match TRBD2. CDR3 length: 14 residues. Germline-derived CDR1 and CDR2 are MNHEY and SVGAGI. Trimming cost V 5 bases and J 5 bases; bases outside gene matches: 2. CDR3 sequence reads: CASSLAGGLDTQYF. The CDR3 nucleotides are TGTGCCAGCAGTCTAGCGGGGGGGTTAGATACGCAGTATTTT.

The chain uses TRBV6-5 and TRBJ2-7, with a possible D match to TRBD2 (5 bases). The CDR3 length is 14 residues. Trimming took off 3 bases at V and 1 base at J, with 10 bases between the two ends. Germline CDR1 reads MNHEY; CDR2 reads SVGAGI. The CDR3 DNA reads TGTGCCAGCAGTTATACGGCGGGTTCCTACGAGCAGTACTTC. Amino acids: CASSYTAGSYEQYF.

This chain links TRBV6-6 with TRBJ1-4, with 10 positions matching TRBD1. Germline trimming cut 6 bases from V and 8 bases from J; bases unmatched to any gene: 6. Looked up from germline, CDR1 is MNHNY and CDR2 is SVGAGI (reference sequence). CDR3 length: 14 amino acids. The CDR3 DNA sequence: TGTGCCAGCAGGAGGGACAGGGGCGAGGAAAAACTGTTTTTT. Its translation: CASRRDRGEEKLFF.

The rearrangement uses TRBV7-3 and TRBJ2-1; TRBD1 agrees at 7 bases. The CDR3 contains 15 residues. From germline, CDR1 is SGHTA and CDR2 FQGTGA. With 5 bases clipped from V and 4 bases from J, the junction kept 8 bases outside the gene matches. CDR3: CASSLHRDRYNEQFF. The DNA for the CDR3 is TGTGCCAGCAGCCTCCATCGGGACAGATACAATGAGCAGTTCTTC.

V and J are TRBV6-6 and TRBJ2-1; 8 bases match TRBD2. This CDR3 contains 13 residues. With 5 bases clipped from V and 8 bases from J, the junction kept 5 bases outside the gene matches. CDR1 is MNHNY, CDR2 SVGAGI, per germline (reference sequence). Here the CDR3 DNA reads TGTGCCAGCAGTGGGACTAGGGGCCATGAGCAGTTCTTC. This encodes CASSGTRGHEQFF.

The chain recombines TRBV5-1 with TRBJ2-7; D is unclear. Trimming cost V 0 bases and J 1 base, with 8 bases left between them. The V gene's germline CDR1 is SGHRS and CDR2 YFSETQ. The CDR3 loop spans 14 amino acids. The CDR3 spells CASSLDVGSYEQYF. The CDR3, as DNA: TGCGCCAGCAGCTTGGATGTAGGTTCCTACGAGCAGTACTTC.